This T cell receptor beta chain was sequenced for a study of blood T cell repertoires in COVID-19. Study summary: There were acute and convalescent COVID-19 samples, and they came from the United States, Italy and Spain. From T cells, B-cell-depleted T cells, or PBMCs came the material, which was cDNA or gDNA.

Per the original methods: Estimation of nucleated cell counts was performed using reference gene primer amplification. Produced via immunoSEQ multiplex PCR; TCRdb's table is partial and in-frame only. D and trimming were read from the DNA, whereas the V and J calls and clone size are those reported in that table. The table shows roughly 240,000 clones, with about four fifths occurring only once. The material sequenced was peripheral blood. This TCR derives from a woman aged 65 to 85 with acute or convalescent COVID-19.

CDR3 in amino acids: CASSGTPSAYNEQFF. The CDR3 nucleotides read TGTGCCAGTAGCGGGACACCTTCAGCCTACAATGAGCAGTTCTTC. The chain employs TRBV19 and TRBJ2-1; maybe TRBD1 (6 bases). CDR3 length: 15 amino acids. The germline V gene has CDR1 LNHDA and CDR2 SQIVND (reference sequence). Trimming removed 6 bases at V and 2 bases at J, with 14 bases between.